This entry lists 4 T cell receptor beta chains sequenced from one sample in a study of early T cells in non-severe SARS-CoV-2 infection. MiXCR, run by TCRdb on the 5' RACE reads, gives a single entry per CDR3 protein. The sample records roughly 62,000 distinct CDR3 sequences, about 8.4% being singletons. Sequenced: whole blood. The receptors were gathered from an adult who was a healthcare worker with PCR-confirmed SARS-CoV-2 infection or an uninfected control (not recorded which).

This clonotype appeared many times. The chain recombines TRBV2 with TRBJ2-1; TRBD2 matches 8 bases. Per the germline V gene, CDR1 is SNHLY and CDR2 is FYNNEI. The V segment lost 6 bases and the J segment 8 bases; nucleotides outside the gene matches: 12. The CDR3 is 15 residues long. CDR3: CASSPRAGAGDEQFF. The CDR3, as DNA: TGTGCCAGCAGCCCGAGGGCCGGAGCGGGAGATGAGCAGTTCTTC.

This clonotype was detected many times. The chain has TRBV28 and TRBJ2-1; 11 bases match TRBD2. Germline CDR1 and CDR2: MDHEN and SYDVKM. CDR3 length equals 16 residues. J lost 9 bases, V lost 3 bases, and 10 bases had no gene match. The CDR3 spells CASSLVLAGGFGEQFF. The CDR3 DNA reads as TGTGCCAGCAGTTTGGTTCTAGCGGGAGGTTTTGGTGAGCAGTTCTTC.

This clonotype turned up a few times. The rearrangement joins TRBV18 to TRBJ2-4; 9 bases map to TRBD2. Trimming took 3 bases from V and 7 from J; bases not matched to a gene: 10. Germline V gives CDR1 KGHSH, CDR2 LQKENI. This CDR3 has 16 amino acids. CDR3 coding DNA: TGTGCCAGCTCACCCCCTGGCGCTAGCGGGACCAACATTCAGTACTTC. This encodes CASSPPGASGTNIQYF.

The chain uses TRBV18 and TRBJ1-5; 8 bases agree with TRBD1. There are 15 residues in the CDR3. The germline CDR1 and CDR2 sequences are KGHSH and LQKENI. With 0 bases clipped from V and 6 bases from J, the junction kept 4 bases outside the gene matches. Here the CDR3 DNA reads TGTGCCAGCTCACCACCAGGCACAGGGGGTCAGCCCCAGCATTTT. This sequence encodes CASSPPGTGGQPQHF.